This T cell receptor beta chain was recorded in a study of blood T cell repertoires in COVID-19. Cohort assignment relied on participant-reported clinical history. The germline gives CDR1 LNHDA, CDR2 SQIVND (reference sequence). This CDR3 spans 14 amino acids. V lost 6 bases and J lost 9, with 18 bases in between. Using immunoSEQ multiplex PCR, the repertoire was profiled, and TCRdb retains in-frame clones only, with some absent. The sample has around 380,000 clones, around 87% seen once. Sample: PBMCs or T cells enriched from blood (not recorded which). This TCR came from a man aged 25-40 years who had recovered from COVID-19. This rearrangement joins TRBV19 to TRBJ1-5, with D unresolved. The CDR3 here is CASRLRNGEWPQHF. The CDR3 DNA sequence: TGTGCCAGTAGACTTCGGAATGGGGAGTGGCCCCAGCATTTT.